These 15 T cell receptor beta chains originate from one sample sequenced in a study of blood T cells in healthy people across ages. Using a J-beta primer mix together with a sample-barcoded 5' primer, a second PCR was run for about 6 to 11 cycles. TCRdb re-called the 5' RACE reads through MiXCR, storing one row per CDR3 protein. The sample has around 1,800,000 distinct CDR3 sequences; about 39% are singletons. Material: blood. These TCRs come from a human donor in good health.

V usage is TRBV28 and J usage is TRBJ2-3; D call uncertain. The CDR3 loop spans 11 amino acids. Germline-derived CDR1 and CDR2 are MDHEN and SYDVKM. V shed 8 bases and J shed 3 bases, with 6 bases lying between them. The CDR3 DNA reads TGTGCCAGCTTTAATACAGATACGCAGTATTTT. Translation: CASFNTDTQYF.

The chain links TRBV29-1 to TRBJ1-2, with 9 nucleotides matching TRBD1. Germline-derived CDR1 and CDR2 are SQVTM and ANQGSEA. The CDR3 is 14 residues long. J gave up 4 bases and V 6 bases, and 9 bases lay outside the gene matches. This chain's CDR3 is CSVAPRTGAYGYTF. The CDR3 nucleotides read TGCAGCGTCGCTCCTAGGACAGGGGCCTATGGCTACACCTTC.

This clonotype was detected ten times or more. The chain recombines TRBV29-1 with TRBJ1-1; D is unresolved. The V end was cut by 4 bases, the J end by 0 bases, with 9 bases between. Germline V gene data show CDR1 as SQVTM and CDR2 as ANQGSEA. The CDR3 is 13 amino acids. For the CDR3, the DNA is TGCAGCGTTGTAAGGGAGTTGAACACTGAAGCTTTCTTT. Translated: CSVVRELNTEAFF.

This chain uses TRBV12-3 or TRBV12-4 with TRBJ1-4; 10 bases align to TRBD1. The CDR3 extends over 15 amino acids. Germline trimming cut 6 bases from V and 7 bases from J; bases unmatched to any gene: 8. The CDR3 loop reads CASSTGTGVSEKLFF. In DNA, the CDR3 is TGTGCCAGCAGCACAGGGACAGGGGTTAGTGAAAAACTGTTTTTT.

The J gene is TRBJ2-1, the V gene TRBV24-1, with TRBD1 identical over 7 bases. The CDR3 covers 16 residues. Germline V gene lookup returns CDR1 KGHDR and CDR2 SFDVKD. V trimming: 3 bases; J trimming: 6 bases; junction bases outside the gene matches: 10. CDR3 DNA: TGTGCCACCAGTGATCCCAGACAGGGTGATACCAATGAGCAGTTCTTC. It encodes CATSDPRQGDTNEQFF.

This clonotype turned up a few times. The chain uses TRBV20-1 and TRBJ1-4; maybe TRBD1 (5 bases). CDR3 length equals 12 residues. Trimming left V 4 bases short and J 6 bases short, with 9 bases between. Germline CDR1 reads DFQATT; CDR2 reads SNEGSKA (reference sequence). Written as DNA, the CDR3 is TGCAGTGCTAAAGGGGCAGATGAAAAACTGTTTTTT. This sequence encodes CSAKGADEKLFF.

This chain joins TRBV3-1 and TRBJ2-1, with 7 bases fitting TRBD1. V shed 10 bases, J shed 1 base, and the junction held 19 bases outside the gene matches. This CDR3 is built from 18 residues. Germline V gene sequence: CDR1 LGHDT, CDR2 YNNKEL (reference sequence). The CDR3 reads CATSPGQNPRGSYNEQFF. CDR3 nucleotide sequence: TGTGCCACATCTCCGGGACAGAATCCCCGAGGGTCCTACAATGAGCAGTTCTTC.

The rearrangement links TRBV7-9 to TRBJ1-3, with D perhaps TRBD1 (6 bases). CDR1 SEHNR and CDR2 FQNEAQ come from the germline V gene (reference sequence). Trimming pared 5 bases from V and 2 bases from J, leaving 16 bases between. CDR3 length: 16 amino acids. CDR3 sequence: CASSTSAGEAGNTIYF. The CDR3 DNA sequence: TGTGCCAGCAGCACCTCGGCAGGGGAGGCTGGAAACACCATATATTTT.

There are a few counts of this clonotype. The chain has TRBV24-1 and TRBJ1-5; the D is unclear. The V end was cut by 1 base, the J end by 8 bases, with 11 bases between. The CDR3 extends over 14 amino acids. Germline CDR1 is KGHDR and CDR2 is SFDVKD. CDR3 in amino acids: CATSDLGSREPQHF. CDR3 DNA sequence: TGTGCCACCAGTGATTTAGGCAGTAGGGAGCCCCAGCATTTT.

The rearrangement joins TRBV6-1 to TRBJ1-5, with a tentative D call TRBD1 (6 bases). The germline V gene has CDR1 MNHNS and CDR2 SASEGT. V lost 4 bases, J lost 4 bases, and 14 bases lay in between. The CDR3 runs to 15 residues. The CDR3 nucleotides are TGTGCCAGCAGTGCAGACAGGTCACCTAATCAGCCCCAGCATTTT. Amino acids: CASSADRSPNQPQHF.

V usage is TRBV29-1 and J usage is TRBJ2-1, with a weak D call TRBD1 (5 bases). The germline V and J ends were trimmed by 6 bases and 5 bases, with 17 bases remaining between them. CDR1 is SQVTM, CDR2 ANQGSEA, per germline. The CDR3 is made up of 14 amino acids. CDR3 protein: CSVRTQGGNNEQFF. The CDR3, as DNA: TGCAGCGTGAGAACGCAGGGTGGTAACAATGAGCAGTTCTTC.

The V and J genes are TRBV20-1 and TRBJ1-2; TRBD1 agrees at 8 bases. CDR3 length: 13 residues. With V trimmed by 4 bases and J by 8 bases, 9 bases remained unmatched. The germline gives CDR1 DFQATT, CDR2 SNEGSKA (reference sequence). Written as DNA, the CDR3 is TGCAGTGCTAACGGACAGGGTGGAGAGGGCTACACCTTC. Its protein product is CSANGQGGEGYTF.

This clonotype was counted between two and nine times. The chain combines TRBV20-1 with TRBJ2-5; a possible D gene is TRBD1 (6 bases). The CDR3 runs to 15 residues. The germline V and J ends were trimmed by 3 bases and 5 bases, with 19 bases remaining between them. Germline values: CDR1 DFQATT, CDR2 SNEGSKA (reference sequence). The chain's CDR3 is CSARDNGARGETQYF. DNA of the CDR3: TGCAGTGCTAGGGACAACGGCGCGAGGGGGGAGACCCAGTACTTC.

V gene TRBV5-6 combines with J gene TRBJ2-7, with a possible D match to TRBD1 (5 bases). The CDR3 has 12 residues. Deletions cut 0 bases from V and 11 bases from J, with 12 bases between. The germline V gene encodes CDR1 SGHDT and CDR2 YYEEEE. DNA for the CDR3: TGTGCCAGCAGCTTGGAAGGGGCAGAGGAGTACTTC. Its translation is CASSLEGAEEYF.

This clonotype was seen more than once but under ten times. As DNA, the CDR3 is TGTGCCAGCAGCGGGGATCCCGATCAGCCCCAGCATTTT. Amino acids: CASSGDPDQPQHF. V gene TRBV9 combines with J gene TRBJ1-5; D is unclear. The germline V and J ends were trimmed by 3 bases and 5 bases, with 9 bases remaining between them. Germline CDR1 reads SGDLS; CDR2 reads YYNGEE. CDR3 length equals 13 residues.